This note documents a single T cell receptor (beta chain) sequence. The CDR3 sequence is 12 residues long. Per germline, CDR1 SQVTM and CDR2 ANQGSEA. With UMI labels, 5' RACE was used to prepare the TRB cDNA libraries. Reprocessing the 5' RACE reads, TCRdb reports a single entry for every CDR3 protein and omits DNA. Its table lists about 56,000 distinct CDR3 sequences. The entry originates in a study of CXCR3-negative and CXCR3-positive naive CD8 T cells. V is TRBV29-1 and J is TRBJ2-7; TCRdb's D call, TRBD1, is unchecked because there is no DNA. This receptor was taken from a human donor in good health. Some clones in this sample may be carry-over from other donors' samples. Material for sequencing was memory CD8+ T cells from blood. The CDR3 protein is CSAGTGNLEQYF.